This T cell receptor beta chain was found in a study of blood T cell repertoires in COVID-19. This clone has more than one count but fewer than ten. TCRdb's copy holds only in-frame clones and misses some; the assay was immunoSEQ multiplex PCR. The table has fewer than 500,000 clones, more than 65% seen once. With V trimmed by 4 bases and J by 4 bases, 7 bases remained unmatched. The CDR3 spans 14 residues. In germline, CDR1 is SGHDT, CDR2 YYEEEE. Sequenced sample: peripheral blood. The J gene is TRBJ2-5, the V gene TRBV5-6, with TRBD1 identical over 7 bases. This TCR came from a human donor with acute or convalescent COVID-19. The donor label of this sample is uncertain. CDR3 sequence reads: CASSLTGAVETQYF. CDR3 DNA sequence: TGTGCCAGCAGCCTCACAGGGGCAGTAGAGACCCAGTACTTC.